These 24 T cell receptor beta chains were sequenced from one sample in a study of shared T cell receptors in the human thymus. Assay: immunoSEQ multiplex PCR; the TCRdb copy retains only in-frame clones and omits some. The repertoire holds about 660,000 clones, with around 87% as singletons. These records were also assigned to another study, of human thymus T cells.

Sequencing was carried out using thymocytes. The source of these receptors is a boy under three years old with a congenital heart defect.

The V gene is TRBV28, the J gene TRBJ1-2; the D is unclear. Germline V lookup: CDR1 MDHEN, CDR2 SYDVKM. Trimming shortened V by 5 bases and J by 0 bases, and 10 bases separated the two germline ends. The CDR3 runs 14 residues. The chain's CDR3 is CASSDNPANYGYTF. Written as DNA, the CDR3 is TGTGCCAGCAGTGACAACCCAGCTAACTATGGCTACACCTTC.

On this clone: The identical CDR3 is also encoded by other nucleotide sequences in the sample. The V and J genes are TRBV5-6 and TRBJ2-7, with D tentatively TRBD1 (7 bases). Deletions cut 0 bases from V and 4 bases from J, with 11 bases between. CDR3 size: 14 residues. Germline lookup yields CDR1 SGHDT and CDR2 YYEEEE. DNA for the CDR3: TGTGCCAGCAGCTTGGGACAGGGAGGATACGAGCAGTACTTC. This gives the protein CASSLGQGGYEQYF.

The chain links TRBV14 to TRBJ1-1; 10 nucleotides line up with TRBD1. The J segment lost 3 bases and the V segment lost 1 base, leaving 2 bases of the junction unmatched. Germline V gene data show CDR1 as SGHDN and CDR2 as FVKESK. The CDR3 spans 15 residues. The CDR3 DNA is TGTGCCAGCAGCCAAGGGGGGACAGGGGACACTGAAGCTTTCTTT. Translated, it gives CASSQGGTGDTEAFF.

The table lists this clone with a few counts. This chain links TRBV5-6 with TRBJ2-3; D remains ambiguous. This CDR3 spans 17 amino acids. Trimming cost V 4 bases and J 0 bases, with 18 bases left between them. Germline V gives CDR1 SGHDT, CDR2 YYEEEE. The DNA for the CDR3 is TGTGCCAGCAGCCCTACGCTGGCGAGCGCAAGCACAGATACGCAGTATTTT. It yields the protein CASSPTLASASTDTQYF.

The genes are TRBV7-2 and TRBJ2-3, with TRBD2 matching 11 bases. CDR3 length equals 16 residues. J gave up 2 bases and V 1 base, and 2 bases lay outside the gene matches. Germline-derived CDR1 and CDR2 are SGHTA and FQGNSA. CDR3 sequence reads: CASSLGGLAVTDTQYF. DNA of the CDR3: TGTGCCAGCAGCTTAGGGGGACTAGCGGTCACAGATACGCAGTATTTT. The variable domain in full, completed from reference TRBV7-2 and TRBJ2-3, reads GAGVSQSPSNKVTEKGKDVELRCDPISGHTALYWYRQSLGQGLEFLIYFQGNSAPDKSGLPSDRFSAERTGGSVSTLTIQRTQQEDSAVYLCASSLGGLAVTDTQYFGPGTRLTVL.

The chain joins TRBV14 to TRBJ2-7; D perhaps matches TRBD2 (7 bases). The CDR3 has 14 amino acids. Germline CDR1 SGHDN, CDR2 FVKESK. V was cut by 4 bases and J by 5 bases, with 15 bases left in between. CDR3 DNA: TGTGCCAGCAGCCTCCGGGGGGCTGAAAACGAGCAGTACTTC. It encodes CASSLRGAENEQYF.

The rearrangement uses TRBV4-1 and TRBJ2-7; no definite D call. CDR1 is MGHRA, CDR2 YSYEKL, per germline. Trimming removed 1 base from V and 4 bases from J, with 11 bases in between. The CDR3 runs to 14 residues. The CDR3 nucleotides read TGCGCCAGCAGCCAAGGTATCCAGACTTACGAGCAGTACTTC. The encoded protein is CASSQGIQTYEQYF.

This chain connects TRBV5-1 to TRBJ2-3; TRBD2 matches at 8 bases. This CDR3 contains 15 residues. The V segment lost 4 bases and the J segment 0 bases; nucleotides outside the gene matches: 4. The germline gives CDR1 SGHRS, CDR2 YFSETQ. The CDR3 here is CASSPGTRSTDTQYF. CDR3 DNA sequence: TGCGCCAGCAGCCCCGGGACTAGGAGCACAGATACGCAGTATTTT.

This clone has just one count. This chain links TRBV4-3 with TRBJ2-1, with 11 positions matching TRBD2. V shed 3 bases and J 9 bases; nucleotides not matched to a gene: 4. This CDR3 has 14 amino acids. Germline loops: CDR1 LGHNA, CDR2 YSLEER. The CDR3 region is CASSQGLAVCEQFF. For the CDR3, the DNA is TGCGCCAGCAGCCAGGGACTAGCGGTTTGTGAGCAGTTCTTC.

The chain joins TRBV4-3 to TRBJ2-3; 7 bases map to TRBD2. The CDR3 runs 17 residues. With V trimmed by 1 base and J by 0 bases, 7 bases remained unmatched. CDR1 LGHNA and CDR2 YSLEER come from the germline V gene. CDR3 sequence reads: CASSQAPSGGSTDTQYF. The CDR3 nucleotides are TGCGCCAGCAGCCAAGCCCCTAGCGGAGGGAGCACAGATACGCAGTATTTT.

The chain links TRBV10-1 to TRBJ1-5; 9 bases are shared with TRBD1. The CDR3 extends over 15 amino acids. The J segment lost 2 bases and the V segment lost 8 bases, leaving 7 bases of the junction unmatched. Germline CDR1 WNHNN, CDR2 SYGVQD (reference sequence). The CDR3 bases are TGCGCCAGCGGTGGGACAGGGAGGGGCAATCAGCCCCAGCATTTT. The encoded protein is CASGGTGRGNQPQHF.

This clone occurred once. This chain joins TRBV5-6 and TRBJ2-3; D perhaps matches TRBD2 (7 bases). Germline CDR1 reads SGHDT; CDR2 reads YYEEEE. This CDR3 is built from 16 residues. V was cut by 0 bases and J by 5 bases, with 16 bases left in between. The CDR3 region is CASSLVVGGAIDTQYF. CDR3 DNA: TGTGCCAGCAGCTTGGTAGTGGGGGGGGCCATAGATACGCAGTATTTT.

The V call is TRBV6-5, the J call TRBJ1-1; TRBD1 agrees at 7 bases. From germline, CDR1 is MNHEY and CDR2 SVGAGI. This CDR3 is built from 14 residues. Losses at the gene ends were 8 bases for V and 5 bases for J; bases not matched to a gene: 11. CDR3 coding DNA: TGTGCCAGCGGCGTGAAGGGGGCTTATACTGAAGCTTTCTTT. This gives the protein CASGVKGAYTEAFF.

CDR3 coding DNA: TGTGCCAGCAGTGATGGGCGGGCCGACTCCTACAATGAGCAGTTCTTC. The encoded protein is CASSDGRADSYNEQFF. The chain has TRBV6-4 and TRBJ2-1; possibly TRBD2 for D (5 bases). Between the trimmed V and J ends, which lost 3 bases and 0 bases, there was a span of 12 bases. The CDR3 totals 16 residues. CDR1 and CDR2 (germline): MRHNA, SNTAGT.

The V call is TRBV30, the J call TRBJ2-7; 7 bases agree with TRBD1. The germline V gene has CDR1 GTSNPN and CDR2 SVGIG (reference sequence). Trimming at V came to 3 bases and at J to 2 bases, leaving 7 bases not matched to a gene. CDR3 length: 14 residues. In nucleotides, the CDR3 is TGTGCCTGGAGGGGGACAGAGGACCCCTACGAGCAGTACTTC. Translating it yields CAWRGTEDPYEQYF.

The V call is TRBV28, the J call TRBJ1-4, with D possibly being TRBD1 (6 bases). Trimming stripped 10 bases from V and 8 bases from J, with 17 bases between. This CDR3 region has 13 residues. CDR1 is MDHEN, CDR2 SYDVKM, per germline. CDR3 bases: TGTGCCACCTCCGGGACAAAGGGAGAAAAACTGTTTTTT. This encodes CATSGTKGEKLFF.

The chain employs TRBV10-2 and TRBJ2-7; D is perhaps TRBD1 (6 bases). Germline lookup yields CDR1 WSHSY and CDR2 SAAADI. This CDR3 contains 16 residues. V lost 3 bases, J lost 1 base, and 16 bases lay in between. The DNA for the CDR3 is TGCGCCAGCAGTGAACTCAACAGGGCCAGATCCTACGAGCAGTACTTC. It yields the protein CASSELNRARSYEQYF.

The genes are TRBV5-1 and TRBJ2-7; a possible D gene is TRBD2 (5 bases). The V and J ends lost 4 bases and 7 bases respectively, with 12 bases between them. The CDR3 is 12 residues long. The germline V gene encodes CDR1 SGHRS and CDR2 YFSETQ. The CDR3 is CASSLGWEEQYF. The CDR3 DNA is TGCGCCAGCAGCCTGGGGTGGGAGGAGCAGTACTTC.

The chain combines TRBV5-1 with TRBJ2-2; 11 bases are a match to TRBD2. The CDR3 runs 20 residues. V dropped 0 bases and J dropped 4; count of bases not matched to a gene: 14. CDR1 is SGHRS, CDR2 YFSETQ, per germline. In nucleotides, the CDR3 is TGCGCCAGCAGCTTGGGTTTATTTCTAGCGGGGGGCCAACCCACCGGGGAGCTGTTTTTT. This gives the protein CASSLGLFLAGGQPTGELFF.

The sample holds a few counts of this clone. CDR3: CASSLTRDRAFEQYF. CDR3 sequence (DNA): TGTGCCAGCAGCCTCACCCGGGACAGGGCCTTTGAGCAGTACTTC. The gene calls are TRBV7-9 and TRBJ2-7; TRBD1 matches at 9 bases. Losses at the gene ends were 5 bases for V and 7 bases for J; bases not matched to a gene: 12. The CDR3 totals 15 residues. CDR1 SEHNR and CDR2 FQNEAQ come from the germline V gene (reference sequence). Drawing the rest from reference TRBV7-9 and TRBJ2-7, the complete variable domain is DTGVSQNPRHKITKRGQNVTFRCDPISEHNRLYWYRQTLGQGPEFLTYFQNEAQLEKSRLLSDRFSAERPKGSFSTLEIQRTEQGDSAMYLCASSLTRDRAFEQYFGPGTRLTVT.

The chain links TRBV2 to TRBJ2-7, with TRBD2 matching over 16 bases. CDR3 length: 16 residues. Per the germline V gene, CDR1 is SNHLY and CDR2 is FYNNEI. Losses at the gene ends were 7 bases for V and 1 base for J; bases not matched to a gene: 4. CDR3 sequence: CASKGLAGGTSYEQYF. In DNA, the CDR3 is TGTGCCAGCAAGGGACTAGCGGGGGGGACTTCCTACGAGCAGTACTTC.

The V gene is TRBV5-3, the J gene TRBJ1-3; tentatively, D is TRBD1 (6 bases). TRBV5-3 is classed as an ORF, of uncertain function. V was clipped by 8 bases and J by 0 bases, with 21 bases between them. The CDR3 has 17 residues. The CDR3 region is CASWGQASMFSGNTIYF. The CDR3 DNA reads as TGTGCCAGCTGGGGGCAGGCCTCTATGTTCTCTGGAAACACCATATATTTT.

The chain has TRBV29-1 and TRBJ2-7; 7 nucleotides line up with TRBD1. The CDR3 length is 14 residues. Germline-derived CDR1 and CDR2 are SQVTM and ANQGSEA. The J segment lost 4 bases and the V segment lost 6 bases, leaving 12 bases of the junction unmatched. As DNA, the CDR3 is TGCAGCGTCGTCTACGGGACAGAATTTTACGAGCAGTACTTC. Translation gives CSVVYGTEFYEQYF.

The rearrangement joins TRBV11-2 to TRBJ2-7; D is perhaps TRBD2 (6 bases). The CDR3 spans 14 residues. The V gene lost 7 bases and the J gene lost 3 bases, with 16 bases spanning the gap. Per the germline V gene, CDR1 is SGHAT and CDR2 is FQNNGV. The CDR3 region is CASTAVGGNYEQYF. In DNA, the CDR3 is TGTGCCAGCACCGCGGTTGGAGGGAACTACGAGCAGTACTTC. The full variable domain, in which reference TRBV11-2 and TRBJ2-7 provide the parts outside the CDR3, is EAGVAQSPRYKIIEKRQSVAFWCNPISGHATLYWYQQILGQGPKLLIQFQNNGVVDDSQLPKDRFSAERLKGVDSTLKIQPAKLEDSAVYLCASTAVGGNYEQYFGPGTRLTVT.